A selection of T cell receptor beta chains follows, all from one sample in a study of CD8+CD57+ T cells in acquired aplastic anemia. TCRdb re-called the reads through MiXCR, storing one row per CDR3 protein. This repertoire shows 100,000 to 150,000 distinct CDR3 sequences, around 50% found once; its top ten account for about 2.5%. The sample was sorted CD4+, CD8+, or CD8+CD57+ T cells (not recorded which) from PBMCs. Receptors originate from a human donor in good health, serving as a control. Each CDR3 is given with its conserved first and last residue. The order of the fields is clone size, V gene, D gene, J gene, CDR3 DNA, CDR3 protein. A D gene is named only where the DNA matches it firmly. Clone size, where shown, is once, few, many, or a class for clones that have expanded.

>once|TRBV10-3|.|TRBJ1-1
TGTGCCATCACCAATTCAGGAGGAAAAGCTTTCTTT
CAITNSGGKAFF
>many|TRBV28|TRBD1|TRBJ1-2
TGTGCCAGCAGTACCGGGACAGGGGGCGGTTATGGCTACACCTTC
CASSTGTGGGYGYTF
>.|TRBV5-1|.|TRBJ1-2
TGCGCCAGCAGCAGGGCGGTGAGACGAACATCCTATGGCTACACCTTC
CASSRAVRRTSYGYTF
>few|TRBV30|.|TRBJ1-6
TGTGCCTGGGCCCCTGGACAGAATAATTCACCCTTCCACTTT
CAWAPGQNNSPFHF
>few|TRBV25-1|.|TRBJ1-2
TGTGCCAGCAGGCCTTTCGCGGACTATGGCTACACCTTC
CASRPFADYGYTF
>few|TRBV24-1|.|TRBJ2-5
TGTGCCACCAGTGACCTCTCCCAAGAGACCCAGTACTTC
CATSDLSQETQYF
>many|TRBV6-1|.|TRBJ2-7
TGTGCCAGCAGGCCGGACCGGAGGGGCTACGAGCAGTACTTC
CASRPDRRGYEQYF
>.|TRBV7-8|TRBD1|TRBJ1-1
TGTGCCAGCAGCACAAACAGGGGCCAGGGGACTGAAGCTTTCTTT
CASSTNRGQGTEAFF
>.|TRBV7-2|TRBD1|TRBJ1-2
TGTGCCAGCAGCTTAGGCGACAGGGGCCATGGCTACACCTTC
CASSLGDRGHGYTF
>.|TRBV7-2|.|TRBJ2-7
TGTGCCAGCAGCTTCCCGCGTTACGAGAAGTACTTC
CASSFPRYEKYF
>.|TRBV15|.|TRBJ1-1
TGTGCCACCGCTCCGACCATGAACACTGAAGCTTTCTTT
CATAPTMNTEAFF
>.|TRBV27|.|TRBJ1-2
TGTGCCAGCAGTTTATCAACAGGCTTGGACTATGGCTACACCTTC
CASSLSTGLDYGYTF
>.|TRBV12-3/TRBV12-4|.|TRBJ2-1
TGTGCCAGCAGCATCGTATTGAGAGGGAACCAGTTCTTC
CASSIVLRGNQFF
>many|TRBV6-1|.|TRBJ1-6
TGTGCCAGCAGTTTCGCTGTCCGTGGGTCCTATAATTCACCCCTCCACTTT
CASSFAVRGSYNSPLHF
>.|TRBV10-3|TRBD1|TRBJ1-1
TGTGCCATCAGTTCCTCGGGACAGGGTGAAGCTTTCTTT
CAISSSGQGEAFF
>.|TRBV2|.|TRBJ1-1
TGTGCCAGCAGCCGAAGTTTGACTGAAGCTTTCTTT
CASSRSLTEAFF
>.|TRBV6-1|.|TRBJ1-1
TGTGCCAGCAGTGAAAGCCTGGTAGCTTTCTTT
CASSESLVAFF
>many|TRBV12-3/TRBV12-4|.|TRBJ2-1
TGTGCCAGCAGTTTATCGTTGGGGCTCTACAATGAGCAGTTCTTC
CASSLSLGLYNEQFF